This is a list of T cell receptor beta chains from one sample in a study of T-cell reconstitution after alpha-beta-depleted transplantation in children. Using its own MiXCR run on the PCR reads, TCRdb lists one record per CDR3 protein. The sample consists of around 270,000 distinct CDR3 sequences, approximately 7.3% of them appearing once. Sequencing was performed on peripheral blood, taken 360 days after TCRalphabeta/CD19-depleted stem cell transplant. The origin of the receptors is a female patient aged 2-15 years who had a stem cell transplant for Fanconi anemia, so the T cells may come from the graft donor. Each CDR3 is given with its conserved first and last residue. D genes are given only for firm matches. Size tells how often a clone was seen (once, few, many) or the class of an expanded clone, and some rows leave it out.

J gene | D gene | clone size | V gene | CDR3 DNA | CDR3 protein
TRBJ2-2 | . | many | TRBV4-1 | TGCGCCAGCAGCCACGGACAGACCTCCCTTTCCACCGGGGAGCTGTTTTTT | CASSHGQTSLSTGELFF
TRBJ2-1 | . | . | TRBV7-3 | TGTGCCAGCAGCTTAGAGGCAGGGGCATACAATGAGCAGTTCTTC | CASSLEAGAYNEQFF
TRBJ2-1 | . | many | TRBV14 | TGTGCCAGCAGCCAAGGCTCGGGGGCAGGGGACTACAATGAGCAGTTCTTC | CASSQGSGAGDYNEQFF
TRBJ1-2 | . | few | TRBV20-1 | TGCAGTGCTTTCACAGGGAGTACGGGCTACACCTTC | CSAFTGSTGYTF
TRBJ2-2 | . | many | TRBV20-1 | TGCAGTGCTAGAGTGGGAGCTCAAAACACCGGGGAGCTGTTTTTT | CSARVGAQNTGELFF
TRBJ2-1 | TRBD2 | . | TRBV20-1 | TGCTGTGCTAGAGATCTACTAGCGGGAGGGACAGGCCGTAGTAGCTCCTACAATGAGCAGTTCTTC | CCARDLLAGGTGRSSSYNEQFF
TRBJ1-1 | . | . | TRBV3-1 | TGTGCCAGCAGCGAGACTGAGAACACTGAAGCTTTCTTT | CASSETENTEAFF
TRBJ2-7 | . | . | TRBV10-2 | TGCGCCAGCACTTCCCCCGGTAACAACTACGAGCAGTACTTC | CASTSPGNNYEQYF
TRBJ1-3 | . | many | TRBV10-2 | TGCGCCAGCACCACAGGCCTCTCTGGAAACACCATATATTTT | CASTTGLSGNTIYF
TRBJ2-3 | TRBD2 | many | TRBV12-3/TRBV12-4 | TGTGCCAGCAGACACGTAGCGGGGGGGCCAACAGATACGCAGTATTTT | CASRHVAGGPTDTQYF
TRBJ2-3 | . | many | TRBV7-3 | TGTGCCAGCAGCTCTGGACTCGTAGATACGCAGTATTTT | CASSSGLVDTQYF
TRBJ1-3 | . | few | TRBV6-2/TRBV6-3 | TGTGCCAGCGCACCGACCGGGCGCTCTGGAAACACCATATATTTT | CASAPTGRSGNTIYF
TRBJ1-5 | . | few | TRBV15 | TGTGCCACCAGCAGAGATCGGGCCGTGAATCAGCCCCAGCATTTT | CATSRDRAVNQPQHF
TRBJ1-1 | . | many | TRBV5-1 | TGCGCCAGCAGCTTGGGAGTGAACACTGAAGCTTTCTTT | CASSLGVNTEAFF
TRBJ2-7 | TRBD1 | . | TRBV10-2 | TGCGCCAGCAGAACCGGACAGGGAACCTACGAGCAGTACTTC | CASRTGQGTYEQYF
TRBJ1-2 | . | many | TRBV20-1 | TGCAGTGCTAGGGGGTTGGGGGATCATGGCTACACCTTC | CSARGLGDHGYTF
TRBJ1-2 | TRBD1 | . | TRBV4-2 | TGTGCCAGCAGCCAGGGTACAGGGGCGGGGGGCTACACCTTC | CASSQGTGAGGYTF
TRBJ2-7 | . | many | TRBV11-1 | TGTGCCAGCAGCGTAGAAAACTCCTACGAGCAGTACTTC | CASSVENSYEQYF
TRBJ1-1 | . | many | TRBV7-8 | TGTGCCAGCAGCTTAGAGAATCGGCACACTGAAGCTTTCTTT | CASSLENRHTEAFF
TRBJ1-3 | . | . | TRBV4-3 | TGCGCCAGCAGCCAAGCCTCCTTCTCTGGAAACACCATATATTTT | CASSQASFSGNTIYF
TRBJ2-1 | . | many | TRBV5-1 | TGCGCCAGCAACGCTAGGTCCTACAATGAGCAGTTCTTC | CASNARSYNEQFF
TRBJ1-1 | . | few | TRBV7-9 | TGTGCCAGCAGCTTAGCCTCAGGGGACACTGAAGCTTTCTTT | CASSLASGDTEAFF
TRBJ2-1 | . | . | TRBV30 | TGTGCCTGGAGTGTACGAGGGAGGCAGGTGTTCTTC | CAWSVRGRQVFF
TRBJ2-1 | . | many | TRBV20-1 | TGCAGTGCGCTGACCCAAGGGGGAGGGTCGGAGCAGTTCTTC | CSALTQGGGSEQFF
TRBJ2-7 | . | many | TRBV12-3/TRBV12-4 | TGTGCCAGCAGCCCCGGCACCTTCTACGAGCAGTACTTC | CASSPGTFYEQYF
TRBJ2-1 | TRBD2 | many | TRBV12-3/TRBV12-4 | TGTGCCAGCAGTTTGGGGGGGAGGAGTGAGCAGTTCTTC | CASSLGGRSEQFF
TRBJ1-3 | . | many | TRBV6-1 | TGTGCCAGCAGTGAAGGACCATACTCTGGAAACACCATATATTTT | CASSEGPYSGNTIYF
TRBJ1-2 | TRBD1 | few | TRBV29-1 | TGCAGCGTTGATACAGGGGGCTTGTGGGGTGGCTACACCTTC | CSVDTGGLWGGYTF
TRBJ2-7 | . | many | TRBV5-1 | TGCGCCAGCAGCACCTACTACGAGCAGTACTTC | CASSTYYEQYF
TRBJ2-1 | TRBD2 | many | TRBV28 | TGTGCCAGCAGTCTTAGCGGGGGGCTGGGCAATGAGCAGTTCTTC | CASSLSGGLGNEQFF
TRBJ2-3 | TRBD2 | few | TRBV6-2/TRBV6-3 | TGTGCCAGCAGGTCAACTAGCGGAGTCACAGATACGCAGTATTTT | CASRSTSGVTDTQYF
TRBJ2-2 | TRBD2 | many | TRBV20-1 | TGCAGTGCTAGAGATCTACAGCGGGAGGACACCGGGGAGCTGTTTTTT | CSARDLQREDTGELFF
TRBJ2-3 | TRBD1 | many | TRBV7-9 | TGTGCCAGCAGCGATCGGGACAGAGATTACACAGATACGCAGTATTTT | CASSDRDRDYTDTQYF
TRBJ1-1 | . | many | TRBV24-1 | TGTGCCACCAGAGCAGGACAGAACACTGAAGCTTTCTTT | CATRAGQNTEAFF
TRBJ2-3 | TRBD2 | many | TRBV6-5 | TGTGCCAGCAGTTCCCCTTCTAGCGGGTACACAGATACGCAGTATTTT | CASSSPSSGYTDTQYF
TRBJ2-1 | . | few | TRBV10-3 | TGTGCCATCAGTGGTACAGGGTTCAATGAGCAGTTCTTC | CAISGTGFNEQFF
TRBJ2-1 | . | few | TRBV2 | TGTGCCAGCAGTTTGACTAAACTAAGCTCCTACAATGAGCAGTTCTTC | CASSLTKLSSYNEQFF
TRBJ2-1 | TRBD2 | many | TRBV20-1 | TGCAGTGCTAGAGGGGCGGGGGGGCCCCACAATGAGCAGTTCTTC | CSARGAGGPHNEQFF
TRBJ1-3 | . | many | TRBV6-1 | TGTGCCAGCAGTAGGGGTTCTGGAAACACCATATATTTT | CASSRGSGNTIYF
TRBJ2-1 | . | many | TRBV12-3/TRBV12-4 | TGTGCCAGCAGTACTGCAAGGCGGGCCAATGAGCAGTTCTTC | CASSTARRANEQFF
TRBJ1-2 | . | many | TRBV12-3/TRBV12-4 | TGTGCCAGCAGTTTCGTTACGGCCTATGGCTACACCTTC | CASSFVTAYGYTF
TRBJ1-1 | . | few | TRBV20-1 | TGCAGTGCTAGAGCCACCGACGCTGAAGCTTTCTTT | CSARATDAEAFF
TRBJ2-2 | TRBD1 | . | TRBV18 | TGTGCCAGCTCACGGGACAGCGGGGAGCTGTTTTTT | CASSRDSGELFF
TRBJ2-2 | . | few | TRBV12-3/TRBV12-4 | TGTGCCAGCACCCGAGGGGACCTTTTGGCCGGGGAGCTGTTTTTT | CASTRGDLLAGELFF
TRBJ2-7 | TRBD2 | . | TRBV28 | TGTGCCAGCAGTTTCCATAGCGGGCCCTCCTACGAGCAGTACTTC | CASSFHSGPSYEQYF
TRBJ1-2 | . | many | TRBV20-1 | TGCAGTGCTAAAACAGGGAGCGACTATGGCTACACCTTC | CSAKTGSDYGYTF
TRBJ2-7 | . | few | TRBV28 | TGTGCCAGCAGTTTGGTACATAACGTGCCTGTCGTCTACGAGCAGTACTTC | CASSLVHNVPVVYEQYF
TRBJ1-2 | . | few | TRBV28 | TGTGCCAGCAGTTTGTTTGGCTTTGCTAACTATGGCTACACCTTC | CASSLFGFANYGYTF
TRBJ2-4 | . | . | TRBV7-6 | TGTGCCAGCAGCTTAGCGAGGGCACCTGACATTCAGTACTTC | CASSLARAPDIQYF
TRBJ2-5 | . | . | TRBV7-6 | TGTGCCAGCTCGCTTAGTGGGGGCGTCGTTTTCCAGACCCAGTACTTC | CASSLSGGVVFQTQYF
TRBJ1-6 | . | many | TRBV28 | TGTGCCAGCGTATCTGTTGGGGGATCACCCCTCCACTTT | CASVSVGGSPLHF
TRBJ2-3 | TRBD2 | few | TRBV7-8 | TGTGCCAGCAGCTTATTATTCGGTACGGCGGGGGGGCGCACAGATACGCAGTATTTT | CASSLLFGTAGGRTDTQYF
TRBJ2-3 | TRBD1 | few | TRBV10-3 | TGTGCCATCAGTCGAACGCTGGGGGACAGGGGGTCGGGTACGCAGTATTTT | CAISRTLGDRGSGTQYF
TRBJ1-2 | . | many | TRBV20-1 | TGCAGTGCTAGAGACGAGCCCTGTTTAATGGGGGTTTGCGGCTACACCTTC | CSARDEPCLMGVCGYTF
TRBJ1-6 | TRBD1 | many | TRBV5-1 | TGCGCCAGCAGCTTCCCCTCGACCGGGACAGGGGATAATTCACCCCTCCACTTT | CASSFPSTGTGDNSPLHF
TRBJ1-1 | TRBD1 | many | TRBV12-3/TRBV12-4 | TGTGCCAGCAGTCTTGAGGACAGGGCCTCTGAAGCTTTCTTT | CASSLEDRASEAFF
TRBJ2-1 | TRBD2 | many | TRBV5-1 | TGCGCCAGCAGCTTGGCCCGACTAGCGGGGCGAAATGAGCAGTTCTTC | CASSLARLAGRNEQFF
TRBJ2-3 | TRBD2 | few | TRBV7-8 | TGTGCCAGCAGCTTAGCGGAGCTAGCGGGATCCACAGATACGCAGTATTTT | CASSLAELAGSTDTQYF
TRBJ2-1 | . | many | TRBV7-2 | TGTGCCAGCAGCTTACAGGCCCGTACCGAGCAGTTCTTC | CASSLQARTEQFF
TRBJ2-2 | . | few | TRBV7-7 | TGTGCCAGCAGCTTGGGAGTAGGAACCGGGGAGCTGTTTTTT | CASSLGVGTGELFF